Described below is a single T cell receptor beta chain sequence and its context. The method was immunoSEQ multiplex PCR; TCRdb's version includes in-frame clones alone and lacks a portion of them. The data hold roughly 80,000 clones, with about 88% observed a single time. With V trimmed by 3 bases and J by 15 bases, 9 bases remained unmatched. Germline CDR1 is SGDLS and CDR2 is YYNGEE. The CDR3 loop spans 13 amino acids. The data originate from a study of control samples from healthy donors and cancer patients. This receptor was identified in a woman between 50 and 59 years old in good health. The chain has TRBV9 and TRBJ2-1; 10 bases map to TRBD2. Material for sequencing was blood. This CDR3 is CASSEELAGVPFF. The CDR3 bases are TGTGCCAGCAGCGAGGAGCTAGCGGGGGTACCGTTCTTC.